The 14 T cell receptor beta chains presented below share a single source sample, sequenced in a study of T cells in localized non-small cell lung cancer. Only in-frame clones appear in the TCRdb table, and some are missing; sequencing was by immunoSEQ multiplex PCR. Of about 82,000 clones listed, around 80% are singletons. The input for sequencing was PBMCs, taken before any cancer treatment. The origin of the receptors is a man aged 35-75 years with stage II squamous cell lung carcinoma.

The chain carries TRBV7-2 and TRBJ1-1, with D perhaps matching TRBD1 (5 bases). Trimming removed 4 bases at V and 1 base at J, with 10 bases between. CDR1 is SGHTA and CDR2 is FQGNSA in the germline V gene. The CDR3 length is 14 residues. CDR3 residues: CASSSGLGNTEAFF. For the CDR3, the DNA is TGTGCCAGCAGCTCGGGACTCGGGAACACTGAAGCTTTCTTT.

This clone has a count of ten or more. This chain joins TRBV5-8 and TRBJ2-3; 8 nucleotides match TRBD2. Trimming cost V 0 bases and J 4 bases; bases outside gene matches: 7. Germline CDR1 SGHTS, CDR2 YDEGEE. The CDR3 consists of 16 residues. This CDR3 is CASSLARGGIADTQYF. CDR3 DNA: TGTGCCAGCAGCTTGGCCCGGGGGGGCATTGCAGATACGCAGTATTTT. Using reference TRBV5-8 and TRBJ2-3 for the parts outside the CDR3, the full variable domain is EAGVTQSPTHLIKTRGQQATLRCSPISGHTSVYWYQQALGLGLQFLLWYDEGEERNRGNFPPRFSGRQFPNYSSELNVNALELEDSALYLCASSLARGGIADTQYFGPGTRLTVL.

The genes are TRBV6-1 and TRBJ2-7, with TRBD2 matching over 12 bases. The CDR3 runs to 15 residues. The germline V gene encodes CDR1 MNHNS and CDR2 SASEGT. With V trimmed by 7 bases and J by 6 bases, 10 bases remained unmatched. The chain's CDR3 is CASISGPSGRAEQYF. The CDR3 nucleotides are TGTGCCAGCATCAGCGGTCCTAGCGGGAGGGCCGAGCAGTACTTC.

The genes are TRBV7-2 and TRBJ2-1; 7 bases align to TRBD1. Germline loops: CDR1 SGHTA, CDR2 FQGNSA. With 3 bases clipped from V and 10 bases from J, the junction kept 0 bases outside the gene matches. The CDR3 covers 11 residues. As DNA, the CDR3 is TGTGCCAGCAGCTTGACAGGGGAGCAGTTCTTC. Amino acid sequence: CASSLTGEQFF.

J is TRBJ2-5 and V is TRBV7-9; D is uncertain. V lost 5 bases and J 4 bases, leaving 17 bases between the germline ends. Germline CDR1 and CDR2: SEHNR and FQNEAQ (reference sequence). The CDR3 extends over 15 amino acids. CDR3 sequence: CASSPPPLEGETQYF. CDR3 bases: TGTGCCAGCAGCCCCCCCCCTCTAGAAGGAGAGACCCAGTACTTC.

This clone was recorded once. The chain has TRBV9 and TRBJ1-4; 8 nucleotides align to TRBD1. Trimming took 3 bases from V and 6 from J; bases not matched to a gene: 7. The CDR3 runs 15 residues. Germline loops: CDR1 SGDLS, CDR2 YYNGEE. DNA of the CDR3: TGTGCCAGCAGCGCGCGGACAGGGTTCGATGAAAAACTGTTTTTT. It specifies CASSARTGFDEKLFF.

On this clone: The germline gene is not matched at one end of the junction; a read error may be the cause. V usage is TRBV7-3 and J usage is TRBJ2-3; the D is unclear. Germline lookup yields CDR1 SGHTA and CDR2 FQGTGA. The CDR3 has 16 residues. CDR3: CASSPSETGSTDTQYF. CDR3 nucleotide sequence: TGCGCCAGCAGTCCATCCGAGACGGGTAGCACAGATACGCAGTATTTT.

The chain has TRBV29-1 and TRBJ1-2; TRBD1 matches at 7 bases. Unmatched junction bases numbered 7, after V lost 6 bases and J lost 3 bases. The length of the CDR3 is 13 residues. The germline gives CDR1 SQVTM, CDR2 ANQGSEA. The CDR3 DNA is TGCAGCGTGAGGACAGGTGTCGACTATGGCTACACCTTC. It encodes CSVRTGVDYGYTF.

This clone was observed a few times. The chain links TRBV7-9 to TRBJ1-1; 8 positions agree with TRBD1. Trimming removed 4 bases from V and 0 bases from J; junction bases left unmatched: 4. Per germline, CDR1 SEHNR and CDR2 FQNEAQ (reference sequence). The CDR3 length is 15 residues. Here the CDR3 reads CASSSRQGMNTEAFF. Written as DNA, the CDR3 is TGTGCCAGCAGCTCGAGACAGGGGATGAACACTGAAGCTTTCTTT.

The chain combines TRBV7-9 with TRBJ1-6; 7 bases match TRBD1. The CDR3 length is 17 residues. The J segment lost 7 bases and the V segment lost 5 bases, leaving 14 bases of the junction unmatched. Germline CDR1 SEHNR, CDR2 FQNEAQ (reference sequence). The CDR3: CASSGNRGGLMNSPLHF. The CDR3 DNA sequence: TGTGCCAGCAGCGGGAACAGGGGAGGGCTGATGAATTCACCCCTCCACTTT.

V and J are TRBV5-6 and TRBJ1-2; D unresolved. The V and J ends lost 3 bases and 0 bases respectively, with 6 bases between them. Germline V gene data show CDR1 as SGHDT and CDR2 as YYEEEE. The CDR3 has 13 residues. The CDR3 region has the DNA TGTGCCAGCAGCTATCCGGCTAACTATGGCTACACCTTC. Encoded protein: CASSYPANYGYTF. The full variable domain, rest sourced from reference TRBV5-6 and TRBJ1-2, is DAGVTQSPTHLIKTRGQQVTLRCSPKSGHDTVSWYQQALGQGPQFIFQYYEEEERQRGNFPDRFSGHQFPNYSSELNVNALLLGDSALYLCASSYPANYGYTFGSGTRLTVV.

This clone was found once. CDR3 residues: CASSHVDSRETQYF. The CDR3 DNA sequence: TGTGCCAGCAGCCATGTGGACAGTCGAGAGACCCAGTACTTC. The chain uses TRBV28 and TRBJ2-5, with D perhaps TRBD1 (6 bases). Trimming took off 6 bases at V and 4 bases at J, with 15 bases between the two ends. This CDR3 spans 14 amino acids. Germline lookup yields CDR1 MDHEN and CDR2 SYDVKM.

The chain's CDR3 is CASSPAGTSGVKQYF. DNA for the CDR3: TGTGCCAGTAGTCCAGCCGGGACTAGCGGGGTCAAGCAGTACTTC. The J gene is TRBJ2-7, the V gene TRBV19, with 13 bases that match TRBD2. Germline CDR1 and CDR2: LNHDA and SQIVND (reference sequence). Trimming took 5 bases from V and 8 from J; bases not matched to a gene: 9. There are 15 residues in the CDR3.

The rearrangement uses TRBV16 and TRBJ2-7, with 10 bases aligning to TRBD1. The CDR3 is made up of 14 amino acids. Germline assignment: CDR1 KGHSY and CDR2 FQNENV. With V trimmed by 3 bases and J by 5 bases, 4 bases remained unmatched. DNA of the CDR3: TGTGCCAGCAGCCAGCTGACAGGGGGCAACGAGCAGTACTTC. The encoded protein is CASSQLTGGNEQYF.